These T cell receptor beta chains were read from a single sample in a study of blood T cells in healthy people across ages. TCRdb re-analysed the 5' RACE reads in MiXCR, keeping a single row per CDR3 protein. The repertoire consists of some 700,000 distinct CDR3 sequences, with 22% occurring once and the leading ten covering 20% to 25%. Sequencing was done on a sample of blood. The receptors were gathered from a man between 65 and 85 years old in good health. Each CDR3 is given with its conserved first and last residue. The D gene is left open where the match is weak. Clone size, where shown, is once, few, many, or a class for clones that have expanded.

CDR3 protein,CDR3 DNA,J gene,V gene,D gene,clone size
CASSLGGLAYEKLFF,TGTGCCAGCAGCTTAGGGGGGTTGGCTTATGAAAAACTGTTTTTT,TRBJ1-4,TRBV7-2,NA,NA
CSVVMTGGGKTQYF,TGCAGCGTTGTGATGACAGGGGGGGGAAAGACCCAGTACTTC,TRBJ2-5,TRBV29-1,TRBD1,many
CASKETTNEKLFF,TGTGCCAGCAAGGAGACAACTAATGAAAAACTGTTTTTT,TRBJ1-4,TRBV12-3/TRBV12-4,NA,few
CASSFRTGAMNTEAFF,TGTGCCAGCAGCTTTCGGACAGGCGCTATGAACACTGAAGCTTTCTTT,TRBJ1-1,TRBV7-2,TRBD1,few
CASSTLNQETQYF,TGCGCCAGCAGCACACTCAACCAAGAGACCCAGTACTTC,TRBJ2-5,TRBV5-1,NA,NA
CASSPGATIEKLFF,TGTGCCAGCAGCCCAGGGGCTACAATTGAAAAACTGTTTTTT,TRBJ1-4,TRBV7-9,NA,many
CASSFPKSADTQYF,TGTGCCAGCAGTTTCCCGAAGTCCGCGGATACGCAGTATTTT,TRBJ2-3,TRBV27,NA,NA
CASSLNNLAGEGGQFF,TGTGCCAGCAGCTTAAACAACCTAGCGGGAGAGGGGGGGCAGTTCTTC,TRBJ2-1,TRBV11-2,TRBD2,NA
CASSLTYEQYF,TGTGCCAGCAGCTTGACCTACGAGCAGTACTTC,TRBJ2-7,TRBV12-3/TRBV12-4,NA,many
CSGRQGGRSYEQYF,TGCAGTGGTAGACAGGGTGGCCGCTCCTACGAGCAGTACTTC,TRBJ2-7,TRBV20-1,TRBD1,few
CSVGDSYEQYF,TGCAGCGTTGGGGACAGCTACGAGCAGTACTTC,TRBJ2-7,TRBV29-1,TRBD1,once
CASSRRGLEQFF,TGTGCCAGCAGCCGCAGGGGGCTTGAGCAGTTCTTC,TRBJ2-1,TRBV5-5,TRBD1,NA
CASSVTGSANYGYTF,TGTGCCAGCAGCGTTACAGGGTCGGCTAACTATGGCTACACCTTC,TRBJ1-2,TRBV7-2,NA,few
CASSLARAGGADTQYF,TGTGCCAGCAGTTTAGCGAGAGCGGGGGGTGCGGATACGCAGTATTTT,TRBJ2-3,TRBV12-3/TRBV12-4,TRBD2,many
CASSLSRRFWAFF,TGTGCCAGCAGTTTGAGTCGCAGGTTTTGGGCTTTCTTT,TRBJ1-1,TRBV12-3/TRBV12-4,NA,NA
CASSQDWGLAEETQYF,TGTGCCAGCAGCCAAGATTGGGGACTAGCGGAAGAGACCCAGTACTTC,TRBJ2-5,TRBV4-2,TRBD2,NA
CASSYGTGGFMNTEAFF,TGCGCCAGCAGCTACGGGACAGGGGGTTTCATGAACACTGAAGCTTTCTTT,TRBJ1-1,TRBV5-1,TRBD1,few
CATSRGWGNTIYF,TGTGCCACCTCTAGGGGGTGGGGCAACACCATATATTTT,TRBJ1-3,TRBV12-3/TRBV12-4,NA,few
CASSLSYRVYEQYF,TGCGCCAGCAGTTTGAGTTACAGGGTCTACGAGCAGTACTTC,TRBJ2-7,TRBV12-3/TRBV12-4,NA,NA
CASSYSLDFQETQYF,TGTGCCAGCAGTTACTCATTGGACTTCCAAGAGACCCAGTACTTC,TRBJ2-5,TRBV6-5,NA,NA
CASRKVGRDTQYF,TGTGCCAGCAGGAAAGTGGGTAGAGATACGCAGTATTTT,TRBJ2-3,TRBV5-8,NA,many
CASSPPNWGLAKNIQYF,TGTGCCAGCAGTCCGCCCAACTGGGGACTAGCCAAAAACATTCAGTACTTC,TRBJ2-4,TRBV12-3/TRBV12-4,NA,few
CASSLGAVSPVYEQYF,TGCGCCAGCAGCTTGGGGGCAGTATCACCAGTCTACGAGCAGTACTTC,TRBJ2-7,TRBV5-1,NA,NA
CASSGTAINEKLFF,TGTGCCAGCAGCGGGACAGCCATTAATGAAAAACTGTTTTTT,TRBJ1-4,TRBV9,NA,NA
CASSQVLGEQFF,TGTGCCAGCAGCCAAGTTTTAGGTGAGCAGTTCTTC,TRBJ2-1,TRBV3-1,NA,NA
CASSGQGLGYEQYF,TGTGCCAGCAGCGGACAGGGTCTGGGCTACGAGCAGTACTTC,TRBJ2-7,TRBV28,TRBD1,NA
CASSPQTGSFYGYTF,TGTGCCAGCAGCCCTCAGACAGGGTCCTTCTATGGCTACACCTTC,TRBJ1-2,TRBV9,TRBD1,few
CASSQIRRDRGTDTEYF,TGTGCCAGCAGTCAGATACGGCGGGACAGGGGGACAGATACGGAGTATTTT,TRBJ2-3,TRBV12-3/TRBV12-4,TRBD1,once
CATSDRGKPYEQYF,TGTGCCACCAGTGATCGAGGGAAACCCTACGAGCAGTACTTC,TRBJ2-7,TRBV24-1,NA,few
CASSPDRVFKETQYF,TGTGCCAGCAGCCCCGACAGGGTCTTTAAAGAGACCCAGTACTTC,TRBJ2-5,TRBV6-6,TRBD1,NA
CASSLLRRLGADTQYF,TGTGCCAGCAGTTTATTAAGGAGACTAGGGGCAGATACGCAGTATTTT,TRBJ2-3,TRBV27,NA,NA
CATSDGGLETQYF,TGTGCCACCAGTGATGGGGGCCTTGAGACCCAGTACTTC,TRBJ2-5,TRBV24-1,NA,few
CSARDQGAYNEQFF,TGCAGTGCGCGGGACCAGGGGGCCTACAATGAGCAGTTCTTC,TRBJ2-1,TRBV20-1,NA,few
CASSEGGSRAPF,TGTGCCAGCAGCGAAGGGGGTTCCCGAGCTCCCTTC,TRBJ1-2,TRBV7-9,NA,NA
CASSPQLGASEAFF,TGTGCCAGCAGCCCTCAATTGGGGGCTAGTGAAGCTTTCTTT,TRBJ1-1,TRBV7-2,NA,once
CASSQGPWSGYTF,TGTGCCAGCAGCCAGGGACCTTGGAGTGGCTACACCTTC,TRBJ1-2,TRBV14,NA,NA
CASSLATGWNTEAFF,TGCGCCAGCAGCTTGGCGACAGGGTGGAACACTGAAGCTTTCTTT,TRBJ1-1,TRBV5-1,TRBD1,NA
CSANMDRSSGYTF,TGCAGCGCTAATATGGACAGGTCTTCTGGCTACACCTTC,TRBJ1-2,TRBV29-1,TRBD1,NA
CASTRLAGSNYEQYF,TGCGCCAGCACAAGACTAGCGGGATCGAACTACGAGCAGTACTTC,TRBJ2-7,TRBV5-1,TRBD2,NA
CSTGVTDTQYF,TGCAGTACTGGAGTCACAGATACGCAGTATTTT,TRBJ2-3,TRBV20-1,NA,few
CASSRDTNYNEQFF,TGTGCCAGCTCCCGGGACACTAACTACAATGAGCAGTTCTTC,TRBJ2-1,TRBV2,NA,NA
CASRQGVGEQFF,TGTGCCAGCAGACAGGGTGTTGGTGAGCAGTTCTTC,TRBJ2-1,TRBV6-5,NA,NA
CATSREGTGDANEKLFF,TGTGCCACCAGCAGAGAAGGGACAGGGGATGCGAATGAAAAACTGTTTTTT,TRBJ1-4,TRBV15,TRBD1,few
CASSSPNHETQYF,TGTGCCAGCAGCTCACCCAATCATGAGACCCAGTACTTC,TRBJ2-5,TRBV7-9,NA,NA
CASSRGELFF,TGTGCCAGCAGCCGCGGGGAGCTGTTTTTT,TRBJ2-2,TRBV12-3/TRBV12-4,NA,few
CASSQEDSTVPRETQYF,TGTGCCAGCAGCCAAGAAGACAGTACTGTACCCCGAGAGACCCAGTACTTC,TRBJ2-5,TRBV14,NA,NA
CASSPDRGFEDTQYF,TGTGCCAGCAGTCCCGACAGGGGGTTCGAAGATACGCAGTATTTT,TRBJ2-3,TRBV28,TRBD1,NA
CSARGQYRGYTF,TGCAGTGCTAGAGGGCAGTACCGCGGCTACACCTTC,TRBJ1-2,TRBV20-1,NA,few
CSAIETGGEQFF,TGCAGTGCTATAGAGACAGGGGGAGAGCAGTTCTTC,TRBJ2-1,TRBV20-1,TRBD1,many
CAISERDRSYEQYF,TGTGCCATCAGTGAGAGGGACAGATCCTACGAGCAGTACTTC,TRBJ2-7,TRBV10-3,TRBD1,many
CASSLPPGQYQHF,TGTGCCAGCAGCTTACCTCCGGGACAATACCAGCATTTT,TRBJ1-5,TRBV7-2,NA,NA
CASSPPDTISYNEQFF,TGTGCCAGCAGCCCCCCGGATACAATCTCCTACAATGAGCAGTTCTTC,TRBJ2-1,TRBV7-8,NA,once
CASSPAPGQNTGELFF,TGTGCCAGCAGCCCTGCCCCGGGACAGAACACCGGGGAGCTGTTTTTT,TRBJ2-2,TRBV7-8,NA,NA
CASSDQNRGIRNEQFF,TGTGCCAGCAGTGACCAAAACAGGGGGATTCGTAATGAGCAGTTCTTC,TRBJ2-1,TRBV6-4,TRBD1,few
CASSGGEVGEKLFF,TGTGCCAGCAGCGGTGGGGAGGTGGGTGAAAAACTGTTTTTT,TRBJ1-4,TRBV6-5,NA,NA
CASSPSLSGNTIYF,TGTGCCAGCAGCCCTTCGCTCTCTGGAAACACCATATATTTT,TRBJ1-3,TRBV14,NA,NA
CSVLIGWGYTF,TGCAGCGTCCTGATCGGGTGGGGCTACACCTTC,TRBJ1-2,TRBV29-1,NA,NA
CASSPSRGAREQYF,TGTGCCAGCAGTCCCTCGAGGGGGGCGAGGGAGCAGTACTTC,TRBJ2-5,TRBV12-3/TRBV12-4,NA,NA
CASSQVLSVTEASF,TGTGCCAGCAGCCAAGTTTTATCGGTCACTGAAGCTTCCTTT,TRBJ1-1,TRBV3-1,NA,NA
CASSKQGFTSNQPQHF,TGTGCCAGCAGCAAACAGGGATTTACGAGCAATCAGCCCCAGCATTTT,TRBJ1-5,TRBV6-1,NA,NA